This TCR beta chain was observed in a study of CD8+ T cells in alopecia areata. Study results and caveats: Many expanded lesional clones stayed in scalp and blood while on tofacitinib.

Described treatment: oral pan-JAK inhibitor, 5-10 mg twice daily. The CDR3 has 14 amino acids. Germline-derived CDR1 and CDR2 are SGHRS and YFSETQ. V shed 0 bases and J shed 0 bases, with 6 bases lying between them. Extraction and reverse transcription of RNA yielded cDNA as the sequencing template. This table comes from immunoSEQ multiplex PCR, and its TCRdb copy is limited to in-frame clones, with some not included. The sample lists 95,000 to 150,000 clones, 53% seen once, with 0.46% in the top ten. For this clone: What it binds is unknown.

The sequencing used CD4+ T cells sorted from blood, collected at week 4, from a patient treated with tofacitinib. The receptor comes from a human donor with alopecia areata. The chain links TRBV5-1 to TRBJ1-2, with D perhaps matching TRBD1 (5 bases). DNA for the CDR3: TGCGCCAGCAGCTTGGGACAGCCTAACTATGGCTACACCTTC. It encodes CASSLGQPNYGYTF.